This T cell receptor beta chain is drawn from a study of shared clonotypes between healthy human individuals. CD8 cells classed as naive were CD45RO-negative and positively selected for CCR7, excluding terminally differentiated effector memory CD45RA+ cells. The repertoire was sequenced with immunoSEQ multiplex PCR; TCRdb's copy has only in-frame clones and lacks some. This table holds 550,000 to 600,000 clones, roughly 98% found once. The sequencing sample was made of naive CD8+ T cells sorted from blood. The sequence derives from a man aged 30 to 45 in good health.

The CDR3 region has the DNA TGTGCCAGCAGCTACCGTACGGCGTACACTGAAGCTTTCTTT. Amino acids: CASSYRTAYTEAFF. The chain has TRBV7-2 and TRBJ1-1; the D is unclear. From germline, CDR1 is SGHTA and CDR2 FQGNSA. V lost 4 bases and J 3 bases, leaving 12 bases between the germline ends. The CDR3 length is 14 residues.